These T cell receptor beta chains were read from a single sample in a study of cytomegalovirus exposure and HLA in healthy donors. The protocol was immunoSEQ multiplex PCR, while the TCRdb copy is restricted to in-frame clones and leaves out a portion. Its table lists almost 45,000 clones. Sequences were obtained from PBMCs. All receptors derive from a male donor in good health and CMV-seronegative. CDR3s include the opening cysteine and the closing phenylalanine or tryptophan. Fields, in order: J gene, CDR3 length, V gene, D gene, CDR3 protein, CDR3 DNA. The D gene is left open where the match is weak.

>TRBJ1-4|12|TRBV2|NA
CATNRETEKLFF
TGTGCCACAAACAGGGAAACCGAAAAACTGTTTTTT
>TRBJ2-1|13|TRBV19|NA
CASSMRQGDEQFF
TGTGCCAGTAGTATGCGTCAGGGTGATGAGCAGTTCTTC
>TRBJ2-2|16|TRBV7-8|TRBD2
CASSYRLAGVFGELFF
TGTGCCAGCAGCTACAGACTAGCGGGAGTGTTCGGGGAGCTGTTTTTT
>TRBJ2-1|14|TRBV19|TRBD2
CASSIGGSGNEQFF
TGTGCCAGTAGTATAGGGGGTAGCGGGAATGAGCAGTTCTTC
>TRBJ2-1|19|TRBV19|TRBD1
CASSMAGDRGYGSYNEQFF
TGTGCCAGTAGTATGGCAGGGGACAGGGGGTACGGCTCCTACAATGAGCAGTTCTTC
>TRBJ2-7|14|TRBV6-5|NA
CASSYSSQGGEQYF
TGTGCCAGCAGTTACTCGAGCCAGGGAGGCGAGCAGTACTTC
>TRBJ2-5|13|TRBV28|NA
CASSFQGGETQYF
TGTGCCAGCAGTTTCCAAGGAGGAGAGACCCAGTACTTC
>TRBJ1-1|15|TRBV6-5|TRBD1
CASSLRRTGDFGAFF
TGTGCCAGCAGCCTGAGGAGGACAGGGGATTTTGGAGCTTTCTTT
>TRBJ1-1|13|TRBV5-4|NA
CASSPDVRGEAFF
TGTGCCAGCAGCCCGGATGTCCGGGGGGAAGCTTTCTTT
>TRBJ2-7|14|TRBV18|NA
CASSPPRDTYEQYF
TGTGCCAGCTCACCACCGAGGGATACCTACGAGCAGTACTTC
>TRBJ2-7|15|TRBV2|TRBD2
CASSAGLAGSYEQYF
TGTGCCAGCAGCGCCGGACTAGCGGGCAGCTACGAGCAGTACTTC
>TRBJ1-2|12|TRBV6-6|TRBD1
CASNPGQAGYTF
TGTGCCAGCAACCCGGGACAGGCAGGCTACACCTTC
>TRBJ2-5|15|TRBV7-9|TRBD2
CASSRLAGGLETQYF
TGTGCCAGCAGTCGACTAGCGGGAGGGCTTGAGACCCAGTACTTC
>TRBJ1-2|13|TRBV7-9|NA
CASSLGTAYGYTF
TGTGCCAGCAGCTTAGGAACAGCATATGGCTACACCTTC
>TRBJ2-3|13|TRBV25-1|NA
CASSEYGTDTQYF
TGTGCCAGCAGTGAATACGGCACAGATACGCAGTATTTT
>TRBJ1-6|16|TRBV6-5|NA
CASSYRSGGRNSPLHF
TGTGCCAGCAGTTACCGGAGCGGGGGCCGGAATTCACCCCTCCACTTT